The TCR beta chain under discussion was sequenced for a study of cytomegalovirus exposure and HLA in healthy donors. Whole-study results and caveats: The study recorded 150 to 200 TCR beta chains that were cytomegalovirus-associated. In a later analysis, productive TCRs from donors in an Asian-associated ancestry cluster reportedly carried fewer N-insertions than the cohort mean.

Comment on this clone: Its specificity is not known.

V dropped 0 bases and J dropped 9; count of bases not matched to a gene: 11. The CDR3 extends over 16 amino acids. Germline V gene lookup returns CDR1 MNHEY and CDR2 SVGAGI. Researchers ran the PCR with 60 Vbeta and 13 Jbeta primers. This table comes from immunoSEQ multiplex PCR, and its TCRdb copy is limited to in-frame clones, with some not included. The profile shows 80,000 to 100,000 clones, around 70% of them singletons. The sample consisted of PBMCs. The V call is TRBV6-5, the J call TRBJ2-1; 7 nucleotides agree with TRBD1. The clonotype originates from a man in his forties or fifties in good health and CMV-seronegative. CDR3: CASSYSTGTTSGEQFF. Written as DNA, the CDR3 is TGTGCCAGCAGTTACTCGACAGGGACCACGAGCGGTGAGCAGTTCTTC.